A single sample is the source of the 7 T cell receptor beta chains below, sequenced in a study of Graves' ophthalmopathy and Graves' hyperthyroidism. Amplification of the TCR beta CDR3 regions used RNA transcripts (as template). After a first-round RT-PCR with HTBI primers, a second-round multiplex PCR was run. TCRdb reprocessed the multiplex PCR reads via MiXCR and lists one record per CDR3 protein. Among 600,000 to 700,000 distinct CDR3 sequences listed, roughly 41% were seen once. Sequencing was performed on peripheral blood. These receptors were obtained from an adult man with Graves' ophthalmopathy.

This clonotype was detected ten times or more. The chain recombines TRBV15 with TRBJ2-1; 12 bases align to TRBD2. In germline, CDR1 is LNHNV, CDR2 YYDKDF (reference sequence). The junction had 4 bases not matched to a gene; V was cut back by 0 bases and J by 7 bases. The CDR3 spans 16 residues. CDR3 in DNA: TGTGCCACCAGCAGAGATGCTAGCGGGGGGGGGAATGAGCAGTTCTTC. Translated: CATSRDASGGGNEQFF.

V is TRBV3-1 and J is TRBJ2-5; no reliable D call. The V end lost 1 base, the J end lost 7 bases, and 10 bases lay between the germline ends. The CDR3 has 13 residues. Germline V gives CDR1 LGHDT, CDR2 YNNKEL (reference sequence). The CDR3 DNA sequence: TGTGCCAGCAGCCAAGTGGAAGAGGCGACCCAGTACTTC. It is translated as CASSQVEEATQYF.

CDR3 protein: CASSERGGWGASDEQYF. CDR3 DNA: TGTGCCAGCAGTGAGAGGGGTGGATGGGGGGCCTCGGACGAGCAGTACTTC. This rearrangement joins TRBV2 to TRBJ2-7; D assignment may be TRBD1 or TRBD2 (6 bases each). Germline V CDR1 and CDR2: SNHLY, FYNNEI. Trimming left V 3 bases short and J 5 bases short, with 23 bases between. There are 17 residues in the CDR3.

In the case of this clonotype: A much larger clone differs from this one at a single base, so this may be a read error. The CDR3 coding sequence is TGTGCCAGCAGATCACAGGGTATGGATAATTCACCCTTCCACTTT. This sequence encodes CASRSQGMDNSPFHF. The J gene is TRBJ1-6, the V gene TRBV5-4; weak D call: TRBD1 (6 bases). Germline assignment: CDR1 SGHNT and CDR2 YYREEE (reference sequence). The CDR3 is 15 amino acids.

This chain uses TRBV5-1 with TRBJ2-3; D ambiguous. Trimming took 4 bases from V and 2 from J, leaving 17 bases between them. The CDR3 spans 16 residues. Germline V gene data show CDR1 as SGHRS and CDR2 as YFSETQ. The CDR3 loop is CASSSRWQEFTDTQYF. CDR3 in DNA: TGCGCCAGCAGCAGTCGGTGGCAGGAGTTCACAGATACGCAGTATTTT.

This clonotype has at least ten counts. The DNA for the CDR3 is TGTGCCAGCAGCGTCGGGACAGCGTCCTACGAGCAGTACTTC. This sequence encodes CASSVGTASYEQYF. The V and J genes are TRBV9 and TRBJ2-7, with TRBD1 identical over 7 bases. The CDR3 has 14 amino acids. In germline, CDR1 is SGDLS, CDR2 YYNGEE. The J segment lost 1 base and the V segment lost 2 bases, leaving 3 bases of the junction unmatched.

The rearrangement joins TRBV10-3 to TRBJ1-5; D not resolved. The CDR3 length is 13 residues. V lost 3 bases and J 10 bases, leaving 13 bases between the germline ends. Germline V gene sequence: CDR1 ENHRY, CDR2 SYGVKD. The CDR3 DNA reads as TGTGCCATCAGTGACTACGGGATCCGACCCCAGCATTTT. This sequence encodes CAISDYGIRPQHF.